This TCR beta chain appears in the sequencing data of a study of memory CD4+ T cells and cytomegalovirus serostatus (dated by TCRdb to between 2018 and 2020). At the level of the whole study: A total of roughly 33 healthy Belgian adults, of whom 9 were CMV seropositive and about 24 were CMV seronegative, were included in the cohort. CD4+ memory TCRbeta repertoires of a Belgian cohort with known cytomegalovirus serostatus were sequenced in order to replicate a published TCR-based CMV serostatus classifier.

A word on this clone: No cognate antigen has been identified for it. The record has no base qualities; no much larger clone is one base away.

The Quick-DNA Microprep Kit was used to extract genomic DNA from the sorted cells. Amplification of TCRbeta DNA was done with the immunoSEQ hsTCRbeta kit, following the protocol from the manufacturer. An Illumina MiSeq instrument was used to sequence the TCRbeta libraries. The original pipeline was this. After out-of-frame sequences were removed, millions of distinct TCRbeta sequences remained, averaging about 66,813 per individual. Each individual was scored according to the count of 164 previously reported CMV-associated TCRbeta sequences and the total productive distinct TCRbeta count. A beta-binomial model was reimplemented in Python, and scikit-learn random forests with default parameters were trained on US cohort data. Classifier performance on the Belgian cohort was summarized as median AUC with percentile confidence intervals over 10,000 bootstrap iterations. Sourced from immuneACCESS, this table was stored by TCRdb with only in-frame sequences that have V and J called. A share of the clones is absent; for the studies checked, an unresolved V gene accounts for under half, and the remainder has no known explanation. V, J and clone size are taken as reported in that table, and D and trimming were inferred from the DNA itself. The sample table lists tens of thousands of clones, 60% to 75% of them with a count of one. The ten largest clones capture roughly 2.7% of the sample.

On the study overall, not on this receptor specifically: The results were read as suggesting that the CMV-associated TCR signature is, for the most part, present in the CD4+ memory repertoire. CMV serostatus prediction reached a median bootstrapped AUC of roughly 0.96 with the original framework and just under 0.93 with a US-trained random forest. Only CD4+CD45RO+ memory cells were sequenced, in contrast to the original study, which included naive and memory CD4+ and CD8+ populations. The original-framework classifier achieved a median bootstrapped AUC of about 0.94 with a 95% CI of 0.76-1.00 on the Belgian cohort. Of about 180 previously reported CMV-associated TCRbeta sequences, around 67 appeared in the CD4+ memory repertoires, each in one to five individuals.

Single viable CD3+CD4+CD8-CD45RO+ cells were sorted as memory CD4+ T cells on a FACSAria II. To determine CMV serostatus, a Roche Elecsys assay was used that detects serum IgG against CMV pp150, pp28, p38 and p52. After thawing, total CD4+ T cells were enriched by positive selection with CD4 magnetic microbeads. The samples came from a different study that was designed specifically to examine the CD4+ T cell memory repertoire. Peripheral blood mononuclear cells were isolated and cryopreserved according to standard operating procedures, and serum was kept at -80 degrees C. The staining relied on CD3-PerCP (BW264/56), CD4-APC (RPA-T4), CD45RO-PE (UCHT1) and CD8-Pacific Orange (3B5) antibodies, and Sytox blue was used to exclude non-viable cells. The clonotype originates from an adult in good health and CMV-seropositive. Sequenced: memory CD4+ T cells from blood.

The CDR3 here reads CASSLSAAMNTEAFF. The sequenced DNA is TGTGCCAGCAGCTTATCGGCAGCTATGAACACTGAAGCTTTCTTT. The chain employs TRBV7-2 and TRBJ1-1; the D gene is not confidently resolved. The CDR3 runs 15 amino acids, cysteine and phenylalanine included. Left in the record is the CDR3 DNA by itself, 45 bases read in frame from the first base. Trimming removed 2 bases from V and 0 bases from J, leaving 10 bases between the germline ends. CDR1 and CDR2 are read off the germline V gene as SGHTA and FQGNSA.